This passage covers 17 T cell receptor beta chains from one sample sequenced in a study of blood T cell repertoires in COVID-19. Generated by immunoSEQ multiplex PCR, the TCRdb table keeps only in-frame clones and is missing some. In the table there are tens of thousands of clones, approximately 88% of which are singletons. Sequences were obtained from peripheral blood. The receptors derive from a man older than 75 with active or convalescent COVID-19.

The CDR3 nucleotides are TGTGCCAGCAGCCTGCCGGGGGGGACCCAGTACTTC. It codes for CASSLPGGTQYF. This chain links TRBV7-9 with TRBJ2-5, with 7 bases fitting TRBD2. Trimming cost V 5 bases and J 7 bases; bases outside gene matches: 4. Germline CDR1 reads SEHNR; CDR2 reads FQNEAQ (reference sequence). This CDR3 is 12 amino acids long. Based on the CDR3 plus reference TRBV7-9 and TRBJ2-5, the full variable domain is DTGVSQNPRHKITKRGQNVTFRCDPISEHNRLYWYRQTLGQGPEFLTYFQNEAQLEKSRLLSDRFSAERPKGSFSTLEIQRTEQGDSAMYLCASSLPGGTQYFGPGTRLLVL.

For the CDR3, the DNA is TGTGCCAGCAGCCGCCTGCTGGCGGGTGGGGAGACCCAGTACTTC. This gives the protein CASSRLLAGGETQYF. The gene calls are TRBV5-6 and TRBJ2-5; the D gene is possibly TRBD2 (5 bases). Germline V gene sequence: CDR1 SGHDT, CDR2 YYEEEE. The V gene lost 4 bases and the J gene lost 5 bases, with 18 bases spanning the gap. The CDR3 covers 15 residues.

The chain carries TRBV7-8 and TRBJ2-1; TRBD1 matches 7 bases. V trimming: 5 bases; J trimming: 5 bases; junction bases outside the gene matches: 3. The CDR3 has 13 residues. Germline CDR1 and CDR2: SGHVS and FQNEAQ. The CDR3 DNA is TGTGCCAGCAGCATGGGACAGAACAATGAGCAGTTCTTC. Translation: CASSMGQNNEQFF.

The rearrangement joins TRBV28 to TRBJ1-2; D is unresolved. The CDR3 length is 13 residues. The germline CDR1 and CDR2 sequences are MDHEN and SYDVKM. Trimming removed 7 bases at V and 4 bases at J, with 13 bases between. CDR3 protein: CASTQPQSYGYTF. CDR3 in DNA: TGTGCCAGCACCCAACCCCAGTCCTATGGCTACACCTTC.

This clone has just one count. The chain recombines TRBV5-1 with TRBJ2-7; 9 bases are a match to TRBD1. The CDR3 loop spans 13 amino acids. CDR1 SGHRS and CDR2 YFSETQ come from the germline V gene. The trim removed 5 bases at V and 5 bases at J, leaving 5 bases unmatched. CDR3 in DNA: TGCGCCAGCAGGGAGACAGGGGGACACGAGCAGTACTTC. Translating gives CASRETGGHEQYF.

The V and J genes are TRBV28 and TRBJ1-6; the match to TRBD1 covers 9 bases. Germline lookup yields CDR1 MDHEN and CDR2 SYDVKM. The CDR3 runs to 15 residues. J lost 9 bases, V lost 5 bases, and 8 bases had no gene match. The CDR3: CASSPQTGGFSPLHF. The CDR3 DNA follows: TGTGCCAGCAGTCCTCAGACAGGGGGATTTTCACCCCTCCACTTT.

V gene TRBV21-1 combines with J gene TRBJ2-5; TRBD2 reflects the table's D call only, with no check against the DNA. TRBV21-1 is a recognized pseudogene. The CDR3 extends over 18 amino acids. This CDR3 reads CASSITKAGGPRVETQYF. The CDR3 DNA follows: TGTGCCAGCAGCATAACCAAAGCGGGGGGGCCAAGGGTGGAGACCCAGTACTTC.

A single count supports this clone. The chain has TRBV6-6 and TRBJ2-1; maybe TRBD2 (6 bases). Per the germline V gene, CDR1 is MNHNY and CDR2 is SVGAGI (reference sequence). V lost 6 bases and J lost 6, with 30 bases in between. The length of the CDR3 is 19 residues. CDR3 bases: TGTGCCAGCAGCTCATACCGCCCCGCGGGGTCCCTTAGGGGCAATGAGCAGTTCTTC. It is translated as CASSSYRPAGSLRGNEQFF.

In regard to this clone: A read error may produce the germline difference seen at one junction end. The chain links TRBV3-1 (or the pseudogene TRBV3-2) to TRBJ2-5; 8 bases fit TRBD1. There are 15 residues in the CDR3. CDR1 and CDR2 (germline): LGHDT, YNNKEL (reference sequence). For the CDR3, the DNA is TGTGCCACCAGCCAAGGGGCAGGGGGCTACGAGACCCAGTACTTC. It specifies CATSQGAGGYETQYF.

The CDR3 bases are TGTGCCAGCAGTTTGGTAGCGGCGGGGGATACGCAGTATTTT. Translated: CASSLVAAGDTQYF. The chain is built from TRBV28 and TRBJ2-3, with a possible D match to TRBD2 (6 bases). Trimming removed 3 bases at V and 6 bases at J, with 13 bases between. The CDR3 runs to 14 residues. The V gene's germline CDR1 is MDHEN and CDR2 SYDVKM.

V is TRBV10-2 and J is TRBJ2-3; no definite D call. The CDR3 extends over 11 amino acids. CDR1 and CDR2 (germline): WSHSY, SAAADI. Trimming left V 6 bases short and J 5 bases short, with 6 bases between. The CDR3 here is CASRFGDTQYF. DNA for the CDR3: TGCGCCAGCAGATTCGGAGATACGCAGTATTTT.

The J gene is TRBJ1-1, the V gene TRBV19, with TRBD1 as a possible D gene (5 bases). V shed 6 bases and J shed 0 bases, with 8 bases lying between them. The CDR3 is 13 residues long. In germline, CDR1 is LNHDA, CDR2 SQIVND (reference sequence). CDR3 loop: CASRDKMNTEAFF. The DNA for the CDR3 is TGTGCCAGTAGGGACAAAATGAACACTGAAGCTTTCTTT.

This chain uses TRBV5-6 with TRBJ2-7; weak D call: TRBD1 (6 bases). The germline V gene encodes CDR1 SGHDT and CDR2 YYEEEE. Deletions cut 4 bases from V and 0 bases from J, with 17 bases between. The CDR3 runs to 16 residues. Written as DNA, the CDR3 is TGTGCCAGCAGCCCCCTGACAGGTACTAGCTCCTACGAGCAGTACTTC. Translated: CASSPLTGTSSYEQYF.

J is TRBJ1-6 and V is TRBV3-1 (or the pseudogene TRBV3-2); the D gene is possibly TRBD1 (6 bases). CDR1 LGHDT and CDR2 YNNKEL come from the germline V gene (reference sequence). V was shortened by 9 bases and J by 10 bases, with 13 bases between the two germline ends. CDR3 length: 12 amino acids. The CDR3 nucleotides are TGTGCCAGTCAACAGGGCGAATCACCCCTCCACTTT. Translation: CASQQGESPLHF.

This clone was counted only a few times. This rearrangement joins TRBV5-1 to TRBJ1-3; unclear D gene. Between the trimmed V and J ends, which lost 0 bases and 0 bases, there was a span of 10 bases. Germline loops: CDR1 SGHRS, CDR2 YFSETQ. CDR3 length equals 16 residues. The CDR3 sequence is CASSLGSLPSGNTIYF. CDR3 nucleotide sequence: TGCGCCAGCAGCTTGGGATCACTCCCCTCTGGAAACACCATATATTTT. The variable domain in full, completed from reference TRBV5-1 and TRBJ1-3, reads KAGVTQTPRYLIKTRGQQVTLSCSPISGHRSVSWYQQTPGQGLQFLFEYFSETQRNKGNFPGRFSGRQFSNSRSEMNVSTLELGDSALYLCASSLGSLPSGNTIYFGEGSWLTVV.

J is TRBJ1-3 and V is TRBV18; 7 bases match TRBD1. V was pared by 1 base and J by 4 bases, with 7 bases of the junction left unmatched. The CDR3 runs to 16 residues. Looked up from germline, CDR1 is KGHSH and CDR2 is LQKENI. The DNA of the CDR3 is TGTGCCAGCTCACCACAGACAGGGATAGCCGGAAACACCATATATTTT. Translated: CASSPQTGIAGNTIYF.

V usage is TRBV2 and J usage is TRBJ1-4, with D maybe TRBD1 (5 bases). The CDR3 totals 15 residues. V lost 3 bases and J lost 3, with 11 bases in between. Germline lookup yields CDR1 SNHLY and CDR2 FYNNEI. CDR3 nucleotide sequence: TGTGCCAGCAGTGAGCAGGGATCGCCTAATGAAAAACTGTTTTTT. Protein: CASSEQGSPNEKLFF.